This TCR beta chain was obtained from a study of patients and donors after allogeneic stem cell transplantation. TCRdb redid the calling of the RT-PCR reads with MiXCR, one entry per CDR3 protein. There are more than 150,000 distinct CDR3 sequences in the sample; around two fifths occur only once, and 25% to 35% lies in the top ten. V was shortened by 3 bases and J by 2 bases, with 7 bases between the two germline ends. The CDR3 sequence is 13 residues long. Per germline, CDR1 SGHVS and CDR2 FQNEAQ. This clonotype was observed many times. This rearrangement joins TRBV7-8 to TRBJ1-1, with TRBD1 as a possible D gene (6 bases). This clonotype originated in a human donor who was either an allogeneic HSCT recipient or a stem cell or donor lymphocyte infusion donor (not recorded which). It is not recorded whose cells these are; they may come from a transplant donor. The source material was blood, either unsorted or a sorted T cell fraction (not recorded which). The chain's CDR3 is CASSLGTNTEAFF. CDR3 DNA sequence: TGTGCCAGCAGCTTGGGGACAAACACTGAAGCTTTCTTT.